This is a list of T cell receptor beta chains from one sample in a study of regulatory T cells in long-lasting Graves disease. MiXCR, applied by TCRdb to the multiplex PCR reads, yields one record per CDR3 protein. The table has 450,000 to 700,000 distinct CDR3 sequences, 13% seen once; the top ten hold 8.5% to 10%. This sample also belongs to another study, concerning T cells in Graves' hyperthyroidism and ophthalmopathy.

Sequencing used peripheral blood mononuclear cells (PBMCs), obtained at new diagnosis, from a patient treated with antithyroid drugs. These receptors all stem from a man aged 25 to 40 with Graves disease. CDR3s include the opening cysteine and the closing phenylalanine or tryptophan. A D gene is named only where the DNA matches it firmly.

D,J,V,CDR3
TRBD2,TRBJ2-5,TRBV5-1,CASSLTGLAEETQYF
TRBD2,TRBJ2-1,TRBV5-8,CASSLDSGSYNEQFF
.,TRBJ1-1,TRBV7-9,CASSLETKNTEAFF
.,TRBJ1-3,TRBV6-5,CASSLVEGERYSGNTIYF
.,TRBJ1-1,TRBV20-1,CSAGEVVQNTEAFF
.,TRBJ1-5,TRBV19,CASSIPKGGSNQPQHF
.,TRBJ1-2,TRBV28,CASSSLRRRADYGYTF
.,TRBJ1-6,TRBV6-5,CASSYSIGNSPLHF
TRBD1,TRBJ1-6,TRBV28,CASSHRGQGRSPLHF
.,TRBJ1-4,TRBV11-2,CASSFLGSDEKLFF
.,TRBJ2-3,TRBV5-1,CASSLEGSTDTQYF
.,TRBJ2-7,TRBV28,CASSLGQNLYEQYF
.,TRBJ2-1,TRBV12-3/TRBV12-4,CASSLGEGANNEQFF
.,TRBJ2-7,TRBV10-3,CAINAGGYEQYF
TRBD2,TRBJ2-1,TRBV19,CATMIRGPGTSGYSYNEQFF
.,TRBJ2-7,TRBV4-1,CASSQGLTEQYF
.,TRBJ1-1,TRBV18,CASSPPRDTGTNTEAFF
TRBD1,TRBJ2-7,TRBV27,CASSGGPGGPPSYEQYF
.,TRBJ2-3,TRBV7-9,CASRGMRDTQYF
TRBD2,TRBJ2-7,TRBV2,CASSGTRSYEQYF
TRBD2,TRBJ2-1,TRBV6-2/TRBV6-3,CASRKKREGAYNEQFF
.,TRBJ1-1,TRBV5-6,CASSLVGSVAFF
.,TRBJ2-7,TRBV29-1,CSVSAGYEQYF
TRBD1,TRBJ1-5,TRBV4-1,CASSQARTGGGQPQHF
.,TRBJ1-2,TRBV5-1,CASSFTEQGYGYTF
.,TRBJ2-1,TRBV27,CASSLRGISYNEQFF
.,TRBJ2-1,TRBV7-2,CASSLWTGNEQFF